These T cell receptor beta chains were read from a single sample in a study of cytomegalovirus exposure and HLA in healthy donors. TCRdb's table, derived via immunoSEQ multiplex PCR, lists solely in-frame clones and lacks some. Here the sample spans 170,000 or so clones, around 77% being singletons. The sequenced material came from PBMCs. Receptor source: a woman aged 30 to 39 in good health and CMV-seronegative. Both conserved end residues are part of each CDR3. The D gene is left open where the match is weak. Size values are once, few and many counts, or a class for expanded clones, and some rows have none.

V gene,clone size,J gene,D gene,CDR3 DNA,CDR3 protein
TRBV19,.,TRBJ1-2,.,TGTGCCAGTCGGGGTGGAAACTATGGCTACCCCTTC,CASRGGNYGYPF
TRBV5-1,.,TRBJ1-3,TRBD1,TGCGCCAGCAGCTTGAGGTGGGGACAGGGGACCGGAAACACCATATATTTT,CASSLRWGQGTGNTIYF
TRBV15,.,TRBJ2-1,.,TGTGCCACCATATCCGGGGGAGTGGGCTACAATGAGCAGTTCTTC,CATISGGVGYNEQFF
TRBV5-1,few,TRBJ1-5,TRBD1,TGCGCCAGCAGCCGCACCGGGACAGGGGGAAGTCAGCCCCAGCATTTT,CASSRTGTGGSQPQHF
TRBV7-9,.,TRBJ1-2,TRBD1,TGTGCCAGCAGCCAGACAGGGACCTTCTATGGCTACACCTTC,CASSQTGTFYGYTF
TRBV5-6,once,TRBJ2-7,TRBD1,TGTGCCAGCAGCCACACGGGACAGGGGCTCTACGAGCAGTACTTC,CASSHTGQGLYEQYF
TRBV27,.,TRBJ2-7,.,TGTGCCAGCAGTTTATACTCCCCCGGGTACGAGCAGTACTTC,CASSLYSPGYEQYF
TRBV29-1,.,TRBJ2-7,TRBD1,TGCAGCGTACAAACAGGGGTCTACGAGCAGTACTTC,CSVQTGVYEQYF
TRBV5-6,.,TRBJ2-5,.,TGTGCCAGCAGCCTTGCTGGGAGACAAGAGACCCAGTACTTC,CASSLAGRQETQYF
TRBV2,.,TRBJ1-6,TRBD1,TGTGCCAGCACCGGACAGGGGTCTTATAATTCACCCCTCCACTTT,CASTGQGSYNSPLHF
TRBV18,.,TRBJ1-1,TRBD1,TGTGCCAGCTCACCACCTCAGGGGGCGTTCACTGAAGCTTTCTTT,CASSPPQGAFTEAFF
TRBV4-3,few,TRBJ2-2,TRBD1,TGCGCCAGCAGCCAAGATCTGGCGGGACAGGGGGTCGGCGGGGAGCTGTTTTTT,CASSQDLAGQGVGGELFF
TRBV6-5,.,TRBJ1-2,.,TGTGCCAGCAGTTACGAAGCGACCCTGGGCTACACCTTC,CASSYEATLGYTF
TRBV29-1,once,TRBJ1-1,.,TGCAGCGTTGGCCAACAGCCTTTTGAAGCTTTCTTT,CSVGQQPFEAFF
TRBV28,.,TRBJ2-1,TRBD2,TGTGCCAGCAGTTCACCCTCAAGCGGGAGGGGCTACAATGAGCAGTTCTTC,CASSSPSSGRGYNEQFF
TRBV7-8,.,TRBJ2-3,TRBD2,TGTGCCAGCAGCTTAGACCCCCGGGAGGCAGATACGCAGTATTTT,CASSLDPREADTQYF
TRBV11-3,.,TRBJ1-1,.,TGTGCCAGCAGCTTAGGAGGGGGAGACGGACGCACTGAAGCTTTCTTT,CASSLGGGDGRTEAFF
TRBV5-8,.,TRBJ1-1,TRBD1,TGTGCCAGCAGATCTGGGACAGCCTCGAACACTGAAGCTTTCTTT,CASRSGTASNTEAFF
TRBV7-2,.,TRBJ2-7,TRBD1,TGTGCCAGCACCCCGAGACAGGGGCCCTACGAGCAGTACTTC,CASTPRQGPYEQYF
TRBV30,.,TRBJ2-5,TRBD1,TGTGCCTGGGGACAGGGGGCATGGGAGACCCAGTACTTC,CAWGQGAWETQYF
TRBV28,.,TRBJ2-7,TRBD2,TGTGCCAGCAATTCTCGCTCGGCGGGAGTTCTGTACGAGCAGTACTTC,CASNSRSAGVLYEQYF
TRBV12-5,.,TRBJ2-1,.,TGTGCTAGTGGTTTCGGTAATCGGTTCGGGTACGAGCAGTTCTTC,CASGFGNRFGYEQFF
TRBV4-3,few,TRBJ1-1,.,TGCGCCAGCAGCCAAGATCGACAAAATTTTGAAGCTTTCTTT,CASSQDRQNFEAFF
TRBV7-3,few,TRBJ2-1,TRBD1,TGTGCCAGCAGTCCCGGACAGGGAGTGGATGAGCAGTTCTTC,CASSPGQGVDEQFF
TRBV7-6,.,TRBJ1-1,TRBD1,TGTGCCAGCAGCTTACGGGACAGGGGGGGGACTGAAGCTTTCTTT,CASSLRDRGGTEAFF
TRBV19,.,TRBJ1-5,.,TGTGCCAGTAGCCCGGACAGAGCCAATCAGCCCCAGCATTTT,CASSPDRANQPQHF
TRBV10-2,.,TRBJ1-2,.,TGCGCCAGCAGTGAGTCGTTTGCCAGGGGAAACTATGGCTACACCTTC,CASSESFARGNYGYTF
TRBV5-6,.,TRBJ1-6,.,TGTGCCAGCAGGCAACTGGAGGGCGCACCCCTCCACTTT,CASRQLEGAPLHF
TRBV6-5,.,TRBJ1-2,TRBD1,TGTGCCAGCAGGGACTTGGACAGGAACTATGGCTACACCTTC,CASRDLDRNYGYTF